By share of the sample, the clone carrying this TCR beta chain is medium-sized. The source of the sample is a study of blood T cell repertoires in COVID-19. Self-reported history from a screening survey and questionnaire set each donor's cohort. Trimming took off 3 bases at V and 1 base at J, with 12 bases between the two ends. CDR1 and CDR2 from the germline V gene are GTSNPN and SVGIG (reference sequence). The CDR3 has 14 residues. Here immunoSEQ multiplex PCR was the method, and the copy in TCRdb shows in-frame clones only, minus some. This sample has a few hundred thousand clones, with 65% to 90% found just once.

The source material was PBMCs or T cells enriched from blood (not recorded which). The chain employs TRBV30 and TRBJ1-2; D gene uncertain. This clonotype was obtained from a woman aged 30 to 39 who had been exposed to COVID-19. CDR3 protein: CAWSLSTYNYGYTF. The CDR3 nucleotides are TGTGCCTGGAGCCTAAGCACTTATAACTATGGCTACACCTTC.